This entry concerns a single TCR beta chain. This sample includes further DNA sequences coding for the same CDR3. The data are from a study of blood T cell repertoires in COVID-19. The protocol was immunoSEQ multiplex PCR, while the TCRdb copy is restricted to in-frame clones and leaves out a portion. This table has approximately 140,000 clones, around 80% appearing once. This receptor was obtained from a human donor in a cohort sampled during active COVID-19. Material: peripheral blood.

The CDR3 reads CASSFAGNTEAFF. The CDR3 nucleotides read TGTGCCAGCAGTTTTGCGGGGAACACTGAAGCTTTCTTT. The J gene is TRBJ1-1, the V gene TRBV12-3 or TRBV12-4, with unresolved D. Trimming took off 3 bases at V and 1 base at J, with 6 bases between the two ends. The CDR3 has 13 residues.